A selection of T cell receptor beta chains follows, all from one sample in a study of blood T cell repertoires in COVID-19. Sequencing was performed with immunoSEQ multiplex PCR; in TCRdb, only in-frame clones are kept and a portion is missing. Altogether 150,000 to 200,000 clones are present, 65% to 90% being singletons, with the ten largest covering 1.5% to 1.7%. Sequencing was carried out using peripheral blood. The source of these receptors is a human donor in a cohort sampled during active COVID-19. CDR3s include the opening cysteine and the closing phenylalanine or tryptophan. A D gene is named only where the DNA matches it firmly. Not all rows give a size; the values are once, few, many and, for expanded clones, a class.

J gene,clone size,V gene,D gene,CDR3 protein,CDR3 DNA
TRBJ2-7,-,TRBV21-1,-,CASSNRLGDFSPYEQYF,TGTGCCAGCAGCAATAGGCTGGGTGACTTTTCCCCCTACGAGCAGTACTTC
TRBJ2-7,-,TRBV10-3,TRBD1,CAITPEGGQGLYEQYF,TGTGCCATCACGCCGGAGGGGGGACAGGGTCTCTACGAGCAGTACTTC
TRBJ1-4,once,TRBV29-1,-,CSVEDRQATNEKLFF,TGCAGCGTTGAAGATCGACAGGCAACTAATGAAAAACTGTTTTTT
TRBJ2-3,-,TRBV3-1/TRBV3-2,-,CASSPQRTSTDTQYF,TGTGCCAGCAGCCCCCAGAGGACTAGCACAGATACGCAGTATTTT
TRBJ2-7,-,TRBV4-1,TRBD2,CASSQAREQSYEQYF,TGCGCCAGCAGCCAAGCGCGGGAGCAATCCTACGAGCAGTACTTC
TRBJ2-1,-,TRBV9,-,CASSVGGSLNNEQFF,TGTGCCAGCAGCGTAGGAGGGAGCTTGAACAATGAGCAGTTCTTC
TRBJ1-3,-,TRBV6-5,-,CASSYAGSPGGNTIYF,TGTGCCAGCAGTTACGCGGGGTCCCCAGGGGGAAACACCATATATTTT
TRBJ2-1,-,TRBV19,-,CATWDSISYNEQFF,TGTGCCACATGGGACTCTATTTCCTACAATGAGCAGTTCTTC
TRBJ2-1,-,TRBV9,TRBD1,CASSPGQGPNIEQFF,TGTGCCAGCAGCCCCGGACAGGGCCCTAATATTGAGCAGTTCTTC
TRBJ1-3,-,TRBV10-3,TRBD1,CAISETGGSGNTIYF,TGTGCCATCAGCGAGACAGGGGGCTCTGGAAACACCATATATTTT
TRBJ1-2,-,TRBV12-3/TRBV12-4,TRBD1,CASSSGQGISF,TGTGCCAGCAGTTCCGGACAGGGGATCTCCTTC
TRBJ2-7,-,TRBV25-1,-,CASSDYDEQYF,TGTGCCAGCAGTGACTACGACGAGCAGTACTTC
TRBJ2-7,-,TRBV9,TRBD1,CASSVTGDGYEQYF,TGTGCCAGCAGCGTAACAGGGGACGGCTACGAGCAGTACTTC
TRBJ1-1,-,TRBV5-8,TRBD1,CASSLAGTGGGTEAFF,TGTGCCAGCAGCTTGGCCGGGACAGGGGGCGGTACTGAAGCTTTCTTT
TRBJ2-7,once,TRBV9,TRBD2,CASSVGVLAGAYEQYF,TGTGCCAGCAGCGTAGGGGTACTAGCGGGGGCCTACGAGCAGTACTTC
TRBJ2-7,-,TRBV10-2,TRBD1,CASSDPGQGRSYEQYF,TGCGCCAGCAGTGACCCCGGACAGGGAAGATCCTACGAGCAGTACTTC
TRBJ2-1,-,TRBV9,-,CASRKSGGSYNEQFF,TGTGCCAGCAGGAAAAGCGGTGGCTCCTACAATGAGCAGTTCTTC
TRBJ2-4,-,TRBV24-1,TRBD1,CATSDPGGNAKNIQYF,TGTGCCACCAGTGACCCAGGGGGAAATGCCAAAAACATTCAGTACTTC
TRBJ2-3,-,TRBV11-2,TRBD2,CASSSPASGSTDTQYF,TGTGCCAGCAGCTCCCCGGCTAGCGGGAGCACAGATACGCAGTATTTT
TRBJ1-5,-,TRBV28,TRBD1,CASSRIRDRGDQPQHF,TGTGCCAGCAGTCGTATCCGGGACAGGGGGGATCAGCCCCAGCATTTT
TRBJ1-1,-,TRBV5-1,-,CASSLVYSGNTEAFF,TGCGCCAGCAGCTTGGTTTACAGCGGGAACACTGAAGCTTTCTTT
TRBJ1-2,-,TRBV21-1,-,CASSQGGDSVIYGYTF,TGTGCCAGCAGCCAGGGGGGAGACAGCGTGATCTATGGCTACACCTTC
TRBJ2-7,-,TRBV9,TRBD1,CASSVGTGNYEQYF,TGTGCCAGCAGCGTAGGGACAGGGAACTACGAGCAGTACTTC
TRBJ1-2,-,TRBV7-2,TRBD1,CASSFTWTGPNYGYTF,TGTGCCAGCAGCTTTACCTGGACAGGCCCCAACTATGGCTACACCTTC
TRBJ2-6,once,TRBV11-2,-,CASSLRGPGANVLTF,TGTGCCAGCAGCCTCCGAGGGCCTGGGGCCAACGTCCTGACTTTC
TRBJ2-7,-,TRBV3-1/TRBV3-2,-,CASSSDFPREQYF,TGTGCCAGCTCCTCGGACTTCCCTCGAGAGCAGTACTTC
TRBJ2-5,-,TRBV29-1,TRBD2,CSGQREGETQYF,TGCAGCGGCCAGCGGGAGGGGGAGACCCAGTACTTC
TRBJ2-7,-,TRBV5-1,TRBD2,CASSLEVSGTYYEQYF,TGCGCCAGCAGCTTGGAGGTTAGCGGGACGTACTACGAGCAGTACTTC
TRBJ2-7,-,TRBV11-2,-,CASSLDRGATYEQYF,TGTGCCAGCAGCTTAGATCGGGGGGCTACCTACGAGCAGTACTTC
TRBJ1-5,few,TRBV19,-,CASSIPYSNQPQHF,TGTGCCAGTAGTATCCCCTATAGCAATCAGCCCCAGCATTTT
TRBJ2-1,-,TRBV6-5,TRBD2,CASSYGRTSPYNEQFF,TGTGCCAGCAGTTACGGCAGGACTAGTCCCTACAATGAGCAGTTCTTC
TRBJ2-7,-,TRBV7-9,-,CASSSNTGGGYEQYF,TGTGCCAGCAGCTCAAATACAGGAGGAGGGTACGAGCAGTACTTC
TRBJ1-1,once,TRBV28,TRBD1,CASSLPGQGTTEAFF,TGTGCCAGCAGTTTACCGGGACAGGGTACCACTGAAGCTTTCTTT
TRBJ1-4,once,TRBV5-6,TRBD1,CASSFGTGINEKLFF,TGTGCCAGCAGCTTCGGGACAGGAATTAATGAAAAACTGTTTTTT
TRBJ2-7,-,TRBV28,-,CASTYRRGRGYEQYF,TGTGCCAGCACCTACAGGAGGGGTAGAGGCTACGAGCAGTACTTC
TRBJ1-4,-,TRBV6-2/TRBV6-3,-,CASSYSGQTTNEKLFF,TGTGCCAGCAGTTATTCCGGACAAACAACTAATGAAAAACTGTTTTTT
TRBJ1-1,-,TRBV4-2,TRBD1,CASSRGQGVIVNTEAFF,TGTGCCAGCAGCCGGGGACAGGGGGTAATAGTGAACACTGAAGCTTTCTTT
TRBJ2-7,-,TRBV27,TRBD2,CASSVVLAGGPYEQYF,TGTGCCAGCAGTGTGGTACTGGCGGGAGGGCCCTACGAGCAGTACTTC
TRBJ2-7,-,TRBV29-1,-,CSVEREAGSEQYF,TGCAGCGTTGAAAGGGAGGCGGGCTCCGAGCAGTACTTC
TRBJ2-7,-,TRBV13,-,CASSFSYTQYEQYF,TGTGCCAGCAGCTTCTCCTACACACAGTACGAGCAGTACTTC
TRBJ2-3,-,TRBV27,TRBD1,CASSRQGASTDTQYF,TGTGCCAGCAGTAGACAGGGGGCCAGCACAGATACGCAGTATTTT
TRBJ1-2,once,TRBV10-3,-,CAISDTGGTNYGYTF,TGTGCCATCAGTGATACGGGGGGGACTAACTATGGCTACACCTTC
TRBJ2-1,once,TRBV28,TRBD2,CASSSPGLAGGSYNEQFF,TGTGCCAGCAGTTCCCCGGGACTAGCGGGGGGGTCCTACAATGAGCAGTTCTTC